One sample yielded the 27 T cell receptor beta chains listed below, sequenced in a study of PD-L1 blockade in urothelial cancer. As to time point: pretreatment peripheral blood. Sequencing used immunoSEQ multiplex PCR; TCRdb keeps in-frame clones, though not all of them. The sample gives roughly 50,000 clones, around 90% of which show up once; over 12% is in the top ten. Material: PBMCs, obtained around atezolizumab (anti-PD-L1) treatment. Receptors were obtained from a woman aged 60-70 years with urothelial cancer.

CDR3 DNA: TGTGCCAGCAGTTTATCATGGGCCCGAACGGGGAAACTGTTTTTT. This sequence encodes CASSLSWARTGKLFF. The rearrangement uses TRBV27 and TRBJ1-4; no clear D gene. This CDR3 has 15 amino acids. V lost 0 bases and J 11 bases, leaving 16 bases between the germline ends. In germline, CDR1 is MNHEY, CDR2 SMNVEV (reference sequence).

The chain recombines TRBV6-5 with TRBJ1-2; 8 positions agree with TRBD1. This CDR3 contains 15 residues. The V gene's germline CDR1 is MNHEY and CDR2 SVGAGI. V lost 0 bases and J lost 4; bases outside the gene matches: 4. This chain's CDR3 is CASSYSSQGAYGYTF. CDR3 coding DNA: TGTGCCAGCAGTTACTCGAGCCAGGGGGCCTATGGCTACACCTTC.

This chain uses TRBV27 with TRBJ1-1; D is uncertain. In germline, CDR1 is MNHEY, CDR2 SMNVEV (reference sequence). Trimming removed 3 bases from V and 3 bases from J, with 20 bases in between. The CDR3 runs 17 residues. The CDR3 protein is CASSFRWTAQSYTEAFF. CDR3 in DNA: TGTGCCAGCAGTTTTCGGTGGACTGCACAAAGTTACACTGAAGCTTTCTTT.

This CDR3 reads CASSQGTLGNTEAFF. DNA for the CDR3: TGTGCCAGCAGCCAGGGGACCTTAGGGAACACTGAAGCTTTCTTT. The chain joins TRBV9 to TRBJ1-1, with D possibly being TRBD1 (6 bases). With 4 bases removed from V and 1 base from J, the gap between germline ends came to 14 bases. Germline CDR1 SGDLS, CDR2 YYNGEE. The CDR3 covers 15 residues.

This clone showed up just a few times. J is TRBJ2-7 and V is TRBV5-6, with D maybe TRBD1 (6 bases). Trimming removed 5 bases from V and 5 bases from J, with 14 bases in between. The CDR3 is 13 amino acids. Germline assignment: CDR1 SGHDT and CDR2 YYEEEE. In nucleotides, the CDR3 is TGTGCCAGCAGTTCCACAGGGATGGACGAGCAGTACTTC. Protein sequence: CASSSTGMDEQYF. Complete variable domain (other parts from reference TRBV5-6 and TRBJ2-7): DAGVTQSPTHLIKTRGQQVTLRCSPKSGHDTVSWYQQALGQGPQFIFQYYEEEERQRGNFPDRFSGHQFPNYSSELNVNALLLGDSALYLCASSSTGMDEQYFGPGTRLTVT.

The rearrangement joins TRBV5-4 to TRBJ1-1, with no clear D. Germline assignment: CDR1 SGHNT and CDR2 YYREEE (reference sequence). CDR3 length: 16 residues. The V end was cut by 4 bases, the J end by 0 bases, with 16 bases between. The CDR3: CASSPTGGALNTEAFF. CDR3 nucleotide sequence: TGTGCCAGCAGCCCCACCGGTGGAGCTTTGAACACTGAAGCTTTCTTT.

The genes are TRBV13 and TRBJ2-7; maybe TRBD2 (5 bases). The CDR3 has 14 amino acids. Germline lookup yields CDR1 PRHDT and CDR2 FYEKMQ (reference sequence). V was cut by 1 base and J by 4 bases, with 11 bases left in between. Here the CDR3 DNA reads TGTGCCAGCAGCTTAGCGGGAACGAAGTACGAGCAGTACTTC. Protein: CASSLAGTKYEQYF.

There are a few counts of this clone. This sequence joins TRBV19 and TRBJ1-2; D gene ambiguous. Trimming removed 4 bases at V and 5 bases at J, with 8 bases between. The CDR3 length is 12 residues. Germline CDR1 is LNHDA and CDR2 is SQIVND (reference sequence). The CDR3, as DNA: TGTGCCAGTAGTAACAGTTTATATGGCTACACCTTC. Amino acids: CASSNSLYGYTF.

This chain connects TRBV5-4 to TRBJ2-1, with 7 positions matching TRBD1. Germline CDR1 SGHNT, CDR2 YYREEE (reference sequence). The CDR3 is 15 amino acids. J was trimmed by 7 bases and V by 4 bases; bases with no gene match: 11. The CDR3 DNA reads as TGTGCCAGCAGCACACAGACAGGGTTAAGTAATGAGCAGTTCTTC. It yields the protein CASSTQTGLSNEQFF.

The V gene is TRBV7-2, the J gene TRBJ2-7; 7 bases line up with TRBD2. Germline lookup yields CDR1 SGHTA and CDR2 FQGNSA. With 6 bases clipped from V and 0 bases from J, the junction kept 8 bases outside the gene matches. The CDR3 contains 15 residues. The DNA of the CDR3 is TGTGCCAGCAGAGTACTAGCGTTAAGCTCCTACGAGCAGTACTTC. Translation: CASRVLALSSYEQYF.

CDR3: CASRDGEAQPQHF. CDR3 nucleotide sequence: TGTGCCAGTAGAGACGGAGAAGCACAGCCCCAGCATTTT. The chain couples TRBV19 to TRBJ1-5, with D hard to call. The V gene lost 6 bases and the J gene lost 7 bases, with 13 bases spanning the gap. CDR1 and CDR2 from the germline V gene are LNHDA and SQIVND (reference sequence). The CDR3 consists of 13 residues.

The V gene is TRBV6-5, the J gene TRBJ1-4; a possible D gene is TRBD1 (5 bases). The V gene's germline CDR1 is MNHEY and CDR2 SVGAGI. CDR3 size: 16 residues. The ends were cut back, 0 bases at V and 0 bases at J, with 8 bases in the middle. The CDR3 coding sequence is TGTGCCAGCAGTTACTCGGGGACTGCAACTAATGAAAAACTGTTTTTT. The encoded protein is CASSYSGTATNEKLFF.

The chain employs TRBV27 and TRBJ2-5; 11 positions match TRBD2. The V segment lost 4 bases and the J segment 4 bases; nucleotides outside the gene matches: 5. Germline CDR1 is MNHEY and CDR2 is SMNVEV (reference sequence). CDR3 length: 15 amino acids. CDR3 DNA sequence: TGTGCCAGCAGTTCAATAGCGGGGGGGATAGAGACCCAGTACTTC. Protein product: CASSSIAGGIETQYF.

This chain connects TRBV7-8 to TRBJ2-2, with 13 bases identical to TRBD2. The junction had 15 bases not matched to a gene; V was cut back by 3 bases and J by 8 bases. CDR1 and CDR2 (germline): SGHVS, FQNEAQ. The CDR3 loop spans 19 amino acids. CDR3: CASSFELAGGVPMTGELFF. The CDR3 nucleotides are TGTGCCAGCAGCTTCGAACTAGCGGGGGGGGTTCCTATGACTGGGGAGCTGTTTTTT.

The CDR3 bases are TGTGCCAGCAGCTTTCGGGTTTATAGCAATCAGCCCCAGCATTTT. This codes for CASSFRVYSNQPQHF. The genes are TRBV7-9 and TRBJ1-5; D gene unclear. From germline, CDR1 is SEHNR and CDR2 FQNEAQ (reference sequence). The CDR3 loop spans 15 amino acids. Trimming removed 3 bases from V and 0 bases from J, with 9 bases in between. Drawing the rest from reference TRBV7-9 and TRBJ1-5, the complete variable domain is DTGVSQNPRHKITKRGQNVTFRCDPISEHNRLYWYRQTLGQGPEFLTYFQNEAQLEKSRLLSDRFSAERPKGSFSTLEIQRTEQGDSAMYLCASSFRVYSNQPQHFGDGTRLSIL.

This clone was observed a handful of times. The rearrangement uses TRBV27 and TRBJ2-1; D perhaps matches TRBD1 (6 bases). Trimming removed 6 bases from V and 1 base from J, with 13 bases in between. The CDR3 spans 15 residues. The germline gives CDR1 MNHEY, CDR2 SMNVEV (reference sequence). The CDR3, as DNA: TGTGCCAGCAGAAGGGGGAGCAGGTCCTACAATGAGCAGTTCTTC. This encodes CASRRGSRSYNEQFF.

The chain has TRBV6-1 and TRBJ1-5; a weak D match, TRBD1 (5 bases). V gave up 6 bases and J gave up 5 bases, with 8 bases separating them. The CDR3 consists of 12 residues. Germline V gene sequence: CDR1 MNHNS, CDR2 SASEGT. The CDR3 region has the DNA TGTGCCAGCAGGTCAGGGTATCAGCCCCAGCATTTT. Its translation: CASRSGYQPQHF.

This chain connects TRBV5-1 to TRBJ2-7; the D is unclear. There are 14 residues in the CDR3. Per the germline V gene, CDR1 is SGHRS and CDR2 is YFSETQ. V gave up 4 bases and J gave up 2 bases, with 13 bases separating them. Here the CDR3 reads CASSPSGRPYEQYF. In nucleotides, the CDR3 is TGCGCCAGCAGCCCTTCTGGGCGCCCCTACGAGCAGTACTTC.

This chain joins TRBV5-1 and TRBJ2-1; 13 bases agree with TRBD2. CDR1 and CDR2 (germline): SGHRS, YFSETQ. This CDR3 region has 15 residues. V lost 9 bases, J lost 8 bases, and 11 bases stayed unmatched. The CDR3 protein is CATGVLAGGNDEQFF. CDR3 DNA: TGCGCCACTGGGGTACTAGCGGGGGGGAACGATGAGCAGTTCTTC.

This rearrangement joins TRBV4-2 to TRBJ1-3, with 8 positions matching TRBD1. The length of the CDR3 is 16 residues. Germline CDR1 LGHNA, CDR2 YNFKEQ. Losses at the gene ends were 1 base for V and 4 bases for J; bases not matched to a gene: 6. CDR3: CASSQGQGAGGNTIYF. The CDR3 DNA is TGTGCCAGCAGCCAAGGGCAGGGGGCGGGGGGAAACACCATATATTTT.

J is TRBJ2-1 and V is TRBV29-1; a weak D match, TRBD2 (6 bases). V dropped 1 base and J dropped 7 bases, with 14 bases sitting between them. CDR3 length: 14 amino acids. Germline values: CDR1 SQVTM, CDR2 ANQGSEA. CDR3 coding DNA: TGCAGCGTTGAAGGCCCATGGGGGGATAATGAGCAGTTCTTC. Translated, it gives CSVEGPWGDNEQFF.

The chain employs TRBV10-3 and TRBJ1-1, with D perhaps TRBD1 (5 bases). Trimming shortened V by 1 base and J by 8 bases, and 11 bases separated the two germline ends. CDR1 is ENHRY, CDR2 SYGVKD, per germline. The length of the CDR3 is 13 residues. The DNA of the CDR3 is TGTGCCATCAGTGAGTTTGGAGGGACGGAAGCTTTCTTT. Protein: CAISEFGGTEAFF.

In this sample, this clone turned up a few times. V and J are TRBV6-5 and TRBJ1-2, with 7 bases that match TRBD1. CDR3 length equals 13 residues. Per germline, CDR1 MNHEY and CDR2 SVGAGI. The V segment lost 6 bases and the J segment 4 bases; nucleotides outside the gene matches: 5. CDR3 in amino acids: CASSQTGIYGYTF. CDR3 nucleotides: TGTGCCAGCAGCCAGACAGGGATCTATGGCTACACCTTC.

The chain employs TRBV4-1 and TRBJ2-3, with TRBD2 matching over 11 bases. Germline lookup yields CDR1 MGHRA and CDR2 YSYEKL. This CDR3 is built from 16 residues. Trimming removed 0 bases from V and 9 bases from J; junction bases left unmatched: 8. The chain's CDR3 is CASSQEGLADLYTQYF. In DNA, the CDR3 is TGCGCCAGCAGCCAAGAGGGACTAGCGGACCTATACACGCAGTATTTT.

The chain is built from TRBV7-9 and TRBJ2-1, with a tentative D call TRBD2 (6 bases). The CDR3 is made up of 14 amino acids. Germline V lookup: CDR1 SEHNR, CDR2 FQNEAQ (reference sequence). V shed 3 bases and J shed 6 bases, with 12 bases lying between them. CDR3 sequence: CASSFAGSRNEQFF. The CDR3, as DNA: TGTGCCAGCAGCTTTGCCGGGAGCCGCAATGAGCAGTTCTTC.

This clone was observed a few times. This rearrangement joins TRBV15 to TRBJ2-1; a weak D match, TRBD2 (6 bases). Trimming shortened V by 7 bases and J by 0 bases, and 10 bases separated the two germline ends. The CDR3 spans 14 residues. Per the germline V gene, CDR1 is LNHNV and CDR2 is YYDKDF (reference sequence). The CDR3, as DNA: TGTGCCACCATGCCGCGGGGCTCCTACAATGAGCAGTTCTTC. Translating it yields CATMPRGSYNEQFF.

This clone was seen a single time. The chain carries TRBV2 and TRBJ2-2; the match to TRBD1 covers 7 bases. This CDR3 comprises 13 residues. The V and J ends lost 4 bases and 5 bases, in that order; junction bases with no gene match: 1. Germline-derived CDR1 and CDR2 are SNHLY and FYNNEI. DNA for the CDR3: TGTGCCAGCAGTGGACAGGGTACCGGGGAGCTGTTTTTT. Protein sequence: CASSGQGTGELFF.